Below are 5 T cell receptor beta chains sequenced from a single sample in a study of T-cell memory formation after mild COVID-19. TCRdb independently ran MiXCR on the 5' RACE reads; one entry per CDR3 protein. The table records fewer than 650,000 distinct CDR3 sequences, 15% to 20% of them present only once. Sample: PBMCs or a T cell subset sorted from them (not recorded which). The source is an adult woman who had mild COVID-19 (a few samples of this study predate the infection). Cell type and time point are not known.

This sequence joins TRBV4-3 and TRBJ2-3; TRBD2 matches 9 bases. This CDR3 region has 20 residues. CDR1 and CDR2 (germline): LGHNA, YSLEER. The trim removed 4 bases at V and 1 base at J, leaving 18 bases unmatched. CDR3 in amino acids: CASSRLAGRSPLAGTDTQYF. CDR3 coding DNA: TGCGCCAGCAGCCGGCTAGCGGGACGTTCTCCTCTAGCGGGCACAGATACGCAGTATTTT.

The CDR3 coding sequence is TGTGCCAGCTCTCTCGGACAGGGGGCTATTCCCATCCCTGAAGCTTTCTTT. Translated: CASSLGQGAIPIPEAFF. The chain employs TRBV18 and TRBJ1-1; 11 positions match TRBD1. V was pared by 6 bases and J by 6 bases, with 15 bases of the junction left unmatched. Germline CDR1 reads KGHSH; CDR2 reads LQKENI. CDR3 size: 17 residues. The full variable domain, completed using reference TRBV18 and TRBJ1-1, is NAGVMQNPRHLVRRRGQEARLRCSPMKGHSHVYWYRQLPEEGLKFMVYLQKENIIDESGMPKERFSAEFPKEGPSILRIQQVVRGDSAAYFCASSLGQGAIPIPEAFFGQGTRLTVV.

The V call is TRBV12-3 or TRBV12-4, the J call TRBJ2-3, with TRBD2 matching 9 bases. After removal of 3 bases from V and 5 bases from J, the junction contained 3 bases not matched to a gene. The CDR3 has 14 amino acids. The CDR3 sequence is CASSLRGGRDTQYF. CDR3 sequence (DNA): TGTGCCAGCAGTTTGCGGGGGGGAAGAGATACGCAGTATTTT.

This clonotype was counted only a few times. The chain joins TRBV12-3 or TRBV12-4 to TRBJ2-7; D is possibly TRBD2 (5 bases). V was cut by 5 bases and J by 1 base, with 12 bases left in between. The CDR3 is 14 amino acids. The CDR3, as DNA: TGTGCCAGCAGTCCTCCCATAGCGTCCTACGAGCAGTACTTC. This gives the protein CASSPPIASYEQYF.

This clonotype was counted many times. The chain carries TRBV29-1 and TRBJ2-5; D uncertain. This CDR3 spans 14 amino acids. Germline V gene data show CDR1 as SQVTM and CDR2 as ANQGSEA. V shed 8 bases and J shed 2 bases, with 18 bases lying between them. The CDR3 DNA follows: TGCAGCTCCCCAATCAGGACGGAGCAAGAGACCCAGTACTTC. Protein sequence: CSSPIRTEQETQYF.